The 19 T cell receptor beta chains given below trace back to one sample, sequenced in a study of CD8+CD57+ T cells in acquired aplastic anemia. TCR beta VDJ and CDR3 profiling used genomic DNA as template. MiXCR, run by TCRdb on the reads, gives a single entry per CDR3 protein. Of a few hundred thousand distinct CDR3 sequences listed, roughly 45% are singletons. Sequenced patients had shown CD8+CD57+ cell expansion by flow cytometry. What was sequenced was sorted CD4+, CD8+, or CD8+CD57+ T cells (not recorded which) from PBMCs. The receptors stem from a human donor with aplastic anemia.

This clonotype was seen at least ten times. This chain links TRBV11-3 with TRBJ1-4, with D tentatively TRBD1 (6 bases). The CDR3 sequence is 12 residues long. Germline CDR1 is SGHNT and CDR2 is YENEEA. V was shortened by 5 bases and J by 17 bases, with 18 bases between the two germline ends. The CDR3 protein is CASSLQDGGIFF. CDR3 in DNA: TGTGCCAGCAGCCTACAGGACGGGGGCATTTTTTTT.

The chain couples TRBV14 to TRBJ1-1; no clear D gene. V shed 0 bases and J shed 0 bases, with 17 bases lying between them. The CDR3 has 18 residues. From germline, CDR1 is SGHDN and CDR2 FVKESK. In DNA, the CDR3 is TGTGCCAGCAGCCAAGACCTGGCGGGAAGGGCCCTGAACACTGAAGCTTTCTTT. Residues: CASSQDLAGRALNTEAFF.

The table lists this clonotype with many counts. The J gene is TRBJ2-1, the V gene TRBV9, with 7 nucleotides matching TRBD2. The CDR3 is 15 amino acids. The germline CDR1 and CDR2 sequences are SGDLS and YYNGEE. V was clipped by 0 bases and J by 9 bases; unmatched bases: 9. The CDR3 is CASSVATETSIEQFF. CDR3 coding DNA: TGTGCCAGCAGCGTAGCTACGGAGACTAGCATTGAGCAGTTCTTC.

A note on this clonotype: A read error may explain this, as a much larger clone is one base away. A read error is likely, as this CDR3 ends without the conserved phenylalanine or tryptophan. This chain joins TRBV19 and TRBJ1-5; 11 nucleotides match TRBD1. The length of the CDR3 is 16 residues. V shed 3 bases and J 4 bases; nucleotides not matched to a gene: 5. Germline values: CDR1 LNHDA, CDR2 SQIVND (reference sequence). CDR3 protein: CASSMRGQGENQPQHL. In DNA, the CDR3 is TGTGCCAGTAGTATGAGGGGACAGGGGGAAAATCAGCCCCAGCATCTT.

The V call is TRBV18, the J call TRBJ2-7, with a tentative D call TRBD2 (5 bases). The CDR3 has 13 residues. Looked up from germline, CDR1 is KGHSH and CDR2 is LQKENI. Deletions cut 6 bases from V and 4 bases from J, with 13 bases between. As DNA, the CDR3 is TGTGCCAGCTCGTCCGGGGTTAGGTACGAGCAGTACTTC. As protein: CASSSGVRYEQYF.

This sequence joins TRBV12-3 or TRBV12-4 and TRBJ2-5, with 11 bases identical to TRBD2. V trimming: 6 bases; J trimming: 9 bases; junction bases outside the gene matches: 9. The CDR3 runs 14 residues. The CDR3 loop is CASSRLAGPSPQYF. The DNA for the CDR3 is TGTGCCAGCAGCAGACTAGCGGGGCCCAGTCCCCAGTACTTC.

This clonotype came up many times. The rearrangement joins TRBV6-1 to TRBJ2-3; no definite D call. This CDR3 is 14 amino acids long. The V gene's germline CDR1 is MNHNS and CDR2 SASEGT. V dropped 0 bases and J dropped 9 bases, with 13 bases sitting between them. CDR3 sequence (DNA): TGTGCCAGCAGTGAAGCCAGATTGGCCGGAACGCAGTATTTT. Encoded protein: CASSEARLAGTQYF.

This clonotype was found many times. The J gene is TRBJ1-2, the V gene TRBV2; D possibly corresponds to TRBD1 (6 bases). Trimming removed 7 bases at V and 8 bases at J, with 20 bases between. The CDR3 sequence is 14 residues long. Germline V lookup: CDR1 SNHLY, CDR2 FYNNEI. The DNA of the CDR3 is TGTGCCAGCACCCAATTGGGGGCAGGGCGCGGCTACACCTTC. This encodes CASTQLGAGRGYTF.

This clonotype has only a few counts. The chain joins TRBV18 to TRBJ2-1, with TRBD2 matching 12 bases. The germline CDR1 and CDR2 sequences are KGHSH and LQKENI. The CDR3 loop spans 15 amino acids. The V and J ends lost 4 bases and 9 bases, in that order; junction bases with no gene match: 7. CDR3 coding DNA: TGTGCCAGCTCACAATCTAGCGGGGGGGCAGTTGAGCAGTTCTTC. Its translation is CASSQSSGGAVEQFF.

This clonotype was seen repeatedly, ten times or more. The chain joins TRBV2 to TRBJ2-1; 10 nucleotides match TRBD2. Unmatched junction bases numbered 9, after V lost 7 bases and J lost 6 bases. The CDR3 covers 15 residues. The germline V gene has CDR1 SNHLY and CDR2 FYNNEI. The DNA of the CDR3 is TGTGCCAGCAAACCGGGCAGCGGGAGGGTCAATGAGCAGTTCTTC. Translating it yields CASKPGSGRVNEQFF.

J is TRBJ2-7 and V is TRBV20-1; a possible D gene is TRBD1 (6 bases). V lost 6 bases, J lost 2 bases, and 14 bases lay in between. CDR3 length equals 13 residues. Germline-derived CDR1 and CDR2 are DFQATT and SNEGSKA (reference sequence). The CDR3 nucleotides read TGCAGTGCACCCCGACAGGAAGCCTACGAGCAGTACTTC. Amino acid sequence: CSAPRQEAYEQYF.

CDR3 protein: CASGTYRDRQADTQYF. The CDR3 DNA reads as TGTGCCAGCGGGACATACCGGGACAGACAGGCAGATACGCAGTATTTT. The genes are TRBV7-9 and TRBJ2-3; 7 bases align to TRBD1. This CDR3 is built from 16 residues. V gave up 8 bases and J gave up 4 bases; unmatched junction bases: 15. CDR1 and CDR2 from the germline V gene are SEHNR and FQNEAQ (reference sequence).

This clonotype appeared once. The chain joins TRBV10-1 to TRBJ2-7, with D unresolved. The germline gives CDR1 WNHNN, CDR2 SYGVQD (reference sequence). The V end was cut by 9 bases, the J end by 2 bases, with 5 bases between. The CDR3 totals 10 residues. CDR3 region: CASRTYEQYF. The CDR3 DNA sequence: TGCGCCAGTCGAACCTACGAGCAGTACTTC.

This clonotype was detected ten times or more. For the CDR3, the DNA is TGTGCCTGGACAACAGGGGAAGGAAGCTACGAGCAGTACTTC. Amino acids: CAWTTGEGSYEQYF. The V and J genes are TRBV30 and TRBJ2-7, with 7 bases aligning to TRBD1. The CDR3 runs to 14 residues. From germline, CDR1 is GTSNPN and CDR2 SVGIG (reference sequence). V lost 4 bases to trimming and J lost 3 bases; unmatched junction nucleotides: 9.

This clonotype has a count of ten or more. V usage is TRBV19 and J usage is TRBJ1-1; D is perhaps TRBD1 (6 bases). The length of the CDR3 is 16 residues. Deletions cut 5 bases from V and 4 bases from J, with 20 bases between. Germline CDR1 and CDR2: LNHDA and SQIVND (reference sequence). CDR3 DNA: TGTGCCAGTAGTCCCCGGGGGGGGACATCGGGCACTGAAGCTTTCTTT. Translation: CASSPRGGTSGTEAFF. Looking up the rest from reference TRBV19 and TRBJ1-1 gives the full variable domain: DGGITQSPKYLFRKEGQNVTLSCEQNLNHDAMYWYRQDPGQGLRLIYYSQIVNDFQKGDIAEGYSVSREKKESFPLTVTSAQKNPTAFYLCASSPRGGTSGTEAFFGQGTRLTVV.

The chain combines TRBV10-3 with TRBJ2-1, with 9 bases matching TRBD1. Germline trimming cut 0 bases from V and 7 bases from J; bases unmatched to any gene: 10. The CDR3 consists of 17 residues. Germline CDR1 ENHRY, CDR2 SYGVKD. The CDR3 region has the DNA TGTGCCATCAGTGAGTCTCGGTCCGGGACAGGGCTAAATGAGCAGTTCTTC. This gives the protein CAISESRSGTGLNEQFF.

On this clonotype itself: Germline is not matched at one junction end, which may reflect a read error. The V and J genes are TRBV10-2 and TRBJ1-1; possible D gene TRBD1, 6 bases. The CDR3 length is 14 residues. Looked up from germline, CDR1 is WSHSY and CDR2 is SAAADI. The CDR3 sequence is CASSESGRDTGALF. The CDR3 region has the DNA TGCGCCAGCAGTGAGTCTGGGAGGGACACTGGAGCTTTATTT.

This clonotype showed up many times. CDR3 coding DNA: TGTGCCAGCAGTGAACGAGGGGGGGTAGCGGGGGCCAACGTCCTGACTTTC. This sequence encodes CASSERGGVAGANVLTF. The chain links TRBV2 to TRBJ2-6, with D perhaps TRBD2 (7 bases). Trimming removed 2 bases from V and 4 bases from J, with 15 bases in between. Germline V gives CDR1 SNHLY, CDR2 FYNNEI. The CDR3 consists of 17 residues. The complete variable domain, with remaining parts taken from reference TRBV2 and TRBJ2-6, reads EPEVTQTPSHQVTQMGQEVILRCVPISNHLYFYWYRQILGQKVEFLVSFYNNEISEKSEIFDDQFSVERPDGSNFTLKIRSTKLEDSAMYFCASSERGGVAGANVLTFGAGSRLTVL.

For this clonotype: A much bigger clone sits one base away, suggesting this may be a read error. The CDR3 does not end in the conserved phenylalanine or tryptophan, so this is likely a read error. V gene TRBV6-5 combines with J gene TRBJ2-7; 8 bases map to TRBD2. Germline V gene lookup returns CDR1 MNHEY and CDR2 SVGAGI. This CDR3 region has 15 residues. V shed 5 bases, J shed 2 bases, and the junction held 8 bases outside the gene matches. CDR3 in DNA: TGTGCCAGCAGTGATCAGGCGGGGGGCGCCTACGAGCAGTACCTC. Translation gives CASSDQAGGAYEQYL.